The 28 T cell receptor beta chains listed next were all sequenced from one sample in a study of T cell repertoires in cytomegalovirus infection. Using its own MiXCR run on the reads, TCRdb lists one record per CDR3 protein. Altogether about 740,000 distinct CDR3 sequences are present, roughly 35% being singletons, with the ten largest covering 2.5% to 3%. Sequenced input: PBMCs. Source of these receptors: a human donor in good health (CMV status not recorded). Some clones in this sample may be carry-over from other donors' samples.

This rearrangement joins TRBV20-1 to TRBJ1-5; 10 bases fit TRBD1. Per the germline V gene, CDR1 is DFQATT and CDR2 is SNEGSKA (reference sequence). The trim removed 0 bases at V and 4 bases at J, leaving 6 bases unmatched. CDR3 length equals 16 residues. In nucleotides, the CDR3 is TGCAGTGCTAGAGAACCCACGGACAGGGGGAATCAGCCCCAGCATTTT. As protein: CSAREPTDRGNQPQHF.

The chain joins TRBV11-2 to TRBJ2-3; 8 nucleotides line up with TRBD2. Trimming took 1 base from V and 4 from J; bases not matched to a gene: 10. Germline CDR1 is SGHAT and CDR2 is FQNNGV. The length of the CDR3 is 17 residues. In nucleotides, the CDR3 is TGTGCCAGCAGCTTAGTCGGGGGGGCCGGAGCCGCAGATACGCAGTATTTT. Amino acids: CASSLVGGAGAADTQYF.

The V call is TRBV3-1, the J call TRBJ1-1; no reliable D call. Germline V gene lookup returns CDR1 LGHDT and CDR2 YNNKEL (reference sequence). V lost 6 bases to trimming and J lost 5 bases, with 19 bases between them. This CDR3 has 15 residues. The CDR3 sequence: CASSQTPGLRTEAFF. CDR3 sequence (DNA): TGTGCCAGCAGTCAAACCCCCGGGCTACGAACTGAAGCTTTCTTT.

This clonotype appeared a few times. The chain uses TRBV28 and TRBJ1-2, with D maybe TRBD1 (5 bases). Per germline, CDR1 MDHEN and CDR2 SYDVKM. CDR3 length: 16 residues. Trimming took 4 bases from V and 2 from J, leaving 17 bases between them. Written as DNA, the CDR3 is TGTGCCAGCAGTTCCTCCGGGGCAGCCCTCAACTATGGCTACACCTTC. It encodes CASSSSGAALNYGYTF.

The chain is built from TRBV7-3 and TRBJ2-3; TRBD2 aligns across 7 bases. Germline V gives CDR1 SGHTA, CDR2 FQGTGA. The V and J ends lost 3 bases and 1 base, in that order; junction bases with no gene match: 10. CDR3 size: 17 residues. CDR3 bases: TGTGCCAGCAGCTTTTCATCTCTAGCGGCGGGCACAGATACGCAGTATTTT. Translated: CASSFSSLAAGTDTQYF. The full variable domain, rest sourced from reference TRBV7-3 and TRBJ2-3, is GAGVSQTPSNKVTEKGKYVELRCDPISGHTALYWYRQSLGQGPEFLIYFQGTGAADDSGLPNDRFFAVRPEGSVSTLKIQRTERGDSAVYLCASSFSSLAAGTDTQYFGPGTRLTVL.

This clonotype came up a few times. V usage is TRBV20-1 and J usage is TRBJ1-6; D perhaps matches TRBD1 (5 bases). V was trimmed by 6 bases and J by 5 bases, leaving 8 bases between them. Germline CDR1 DFQATT, CDR2 SNEGSKA (reference sequence). This CDR3 spans 12 amino acids. The chain's CDR3 is CSARQHNSPLHF. In DNA form, the CDR3 reads TGCAGTGCGAGACAGCATAATTCACCCCTCCACTTT.

In this sample, this clonotype turned up a few times. The chain links TRBV20-1 to TRBJ2-7, with 10 bases that match TRBD1. Germline V gene sequence: CDR1 DFQATT, CDR2 SNEGSKA (reference sequence). The CDR3 spans 15 residues. The V segment lost 0 bases and the J segment 5 bases; nucleotides outside the gene matches: 7. CDR3 bases: TGCAGTGCTAGAGATCCCGGGACAGGGGCGGACGAGCAGTACTTC. It codes for CSARDPGTGADEQYF.

The gene calls are TRBV29-1 and TRBJ1-1; D remains ambiguous. V lost 3 bases, J lost 2 bases, and 13 bases lay in between. The CDR3 length is 14 residues. Germline CDR1 SQVTM, CDR2 ANQGSEA. The CDR3 spells CSVEELYLNTEAFF. The CDR3 DNA is TGCAGCGTTGAGGAGTTGTACCTTAACACTGAAGCTTTCTTT. The entire variable domain, with the rest obtained from reference TRBV29-1 and TRBJ1-1, is as follows: SAVISQKPSRDICQRGTSLTIQCQVDSQVTMMFWYRQQPGQSLTLIATANQGSEATYESGFVIDKFPISRPNLTFSTLTVSNMSPEDSSIYLCSVEELYLNTEAFFGQGTRLTVV.

The chain combines TRBV11-2 with TRBJ2-2; D is perhaps TRBD2 (5 bases). V was trimmed by 5 bases and J by 4 bases, leaving 20 bases between them. The CDR3 is 17 residues long. In germline, CDR1 is SGHAT, CDR2 FQNNGV. The chain's CDR3 is CASSPPPTTSGTGELFF. In DNA, the CDR3 is TGTGCCAGCAGCCCCCCCCCGACTACCTCGGGCACCGGGGAGCTGTTTTTT.

This clonotype was recorded at least ten times. The chain carries TRBV7-2 and TRBJ2-7; 7 nucleotides agree with TRBD1. V was clipped by 4 bases and J by 3 bases; unmatched bases: 6. Germline V gene sequence: CDR1 SGHTA, CDR2 FQGNSA. This CDR3 spans 14 amino acids. The CDR3 protein is CASSYYRGHYEQYF. For the CDR3, the DNA is TGTGCCAGCAGCTACTACAGGGGCCACTACGAGCAGTACTTC.

The V and J genes are TRBV28 and TRBJ2-7; D is unresolved. The CDR3 consists of 14 residues. V was cut by 5 bases and J by 6 bases, with 17 bases left in between. CDR1 MDHEN and CDR2 SYDVKM come from the germline V gene. CDR3 protein: CASSPTSVGREQYF. The CDR3 DNA is TGTGCCAGCAGTCCCACCAGTGTGGGTCGCGAGCAGTACTTC.

This chain uses TRBV12-3 or TRBV12-4 with TRBJ2-7; the D gene is possibly TRBD1 (6 bases). Trimming took off 5 bases at V and 0 bases at J, with 11 bases between the two ends. The CDR3 has 14 amino acids. This chain's CDR3 is CASSQDRFSYEQYF. The CDR3, as DNA: TGTGCCAGCAGTCAGGACAGATTCTCCTACGAGCAGTACTTC.

This clonotype was detected only a few times. The J gene is TRBJ1-1, the V gene TRBV12-3 or TRBV12-4; 7 bases map to TRBD1. The length of the CDR3 is 14 residues. V lost 6 bases to trimming and J lost 6 bases; unmatched junction nucleotides: 10. CDR3 loop: CASSRKTGAAEAFF. CDR3 nucleotides: TGTGCCAGCAGCAGGAAAACAGGGGCGGCTGAAGCTTTCTTT.

The chain has TRBV29-1 and TRBJ2-3; D is possibly TRBD2 (5 bases). V was clipped by 6 bases and J by 0 bases, with 13 bases between them. The length of the CDR3 is 14 residues. Germline V gene data show CDR1 as SQVTM and CDR2 as ANQGSEA. CDR3: CSVNRGPSTDTQYF. CDR3 DNA: TGCAGCGTAAATCGAGGGCCGAGCACAGATACGCAGTATTTT.

About this clonotype: Mismatch with germline at one junction end may stem from a read error. The chain uses TRBV9 and TRBJ2-1; D is undetermined. The CDR3 is 12 amino acids. Germline V gives CDR1 SGDLS, CDR2 YYNGEE. Here the CDR3 reads CSSSPYYNEQFF. The CDR3 DNA follows: TGTTCCAGCAGCCCATATTACAATGAGCAGTTCTTC.

This clonotype was counted between two and nine times. J is TRBJ2-7 and V is TRBV19; a weak D match, TRBD1 (6 bases). CDR3 length: 15 residues. The germline V and J ends were trimmed by 1 base and 0 bases, with 10 bases remaining between them. CDR1 is LNHDA and CDR2 is SQIVND in the germline V gene (reference sequence). CDR3 protein: CASSIVWDNSYEQYF. In nucleotides, the CDR3 is TGTGCCAGTAGTATAGTGTGGGACAACTCCTACGAGCAGTACTTC. Full variable domain (outside the CDR3, taken from reference TRBV19 and TRBJ2-7): DGGITQSPKYLFRKEGQNVTLSCEQNLNHDAMYWYRQDPGQGLRLIYYSQIVNDFQKGDIAEGYSVSREKKESFPLTVTSAQKNPTAFYLCASSIVWDNSYEQYFGPGTRLTVT.

Here the CDR3 DNA reads TGTGCCAGCAGTTTTTGGGGGGCCAATCAGCCCCAGCATTTT. It translates to CASSFWGANQPQHF. This rearrangement joins TRBV28 to TRBJ1-5; tentative D call: TRBD1 (6 bases). The CDR3 consists of 14 residues. V gave up 3 bases and J gave up 3 bases, with 9 bases separating them. In germline, CDR1 is MDHEN, CDR2 SYDVKM. Full variable domain (outside the CDR3, taken from reference TRBV28 and TRBJ1-5): DVKVTQSSRYLVKRTGEKVFLECVQDMDHENMFWYRQDPGLGLRLIYFSYDVKMKEKGDIPEGYSVSREKKERFSLILESASTNQTSMYLCASSFWGANQPQHFGDGTRLSIL.

The chain joins TRBV12-3 or TRBV12-4 to TRBJ1-5; 8 nucleotides line up with TRBD1. This CDR3 spans 14 amino acids. Trimming cost V 5 bases and J 5 bases; bases outside gene matches: 5. The CDR3, as DNA: TGTGCCAGCAGTCAAAGGACAGGGTATCAGCCCCAGCATTTT. Its translation: CASSQRTGYQPQHF.

The rearrangement uses TRBV7-2 and TRBJ2-5; 14 bases line up with TRBD2. After removal of 1 base from V and 2 bases from J, the junction contained 3 bases not matched to a gene. The CDR3 is made up of 17 amino acids. Germline-derived CDR1 and CDR2 are SGHTA and FQGNSA. The CDR3 spells CASSLGGTSGGQETQYF. CDR3 nucleotides: TGTGCCAGCAGCTTAGGAGGGACTAGCGGGGGACAAGAGACCCAGTACTTC.

V and J are TRBV10-3 and TRBJ1-2; TRBD1 matches 7 bases. From germline, CDR1 is ENHRY and CDR2 SYGVKD. V dropped 6 bases and J dropped 3; count of bases not matched to a gene: 4. This CDR3 has 13 residues. CDR3 protein: CAIRDGTDYGYTF. The DNA for the CDR3 is TGTGCCATCAGGGACGGGACAGACTATGGCTACACCTTC.

In its sample, this clonotype was seen a few times. The chain is built from TRBV19 and TRBJ2-1; D is undetermined. The CDR3 loop spans 13 amino acids. Trimming shortened V by 3 bases and J by 6 bases, and 9 bases separated the two germline ends. CDR1 is LNHDA and CDR2 is SQIVND in the germline V gene (reference sequence). CDR3 in DNA: TGTGCCAGTAGTATCCGTAATATCAATGAGCAGTTCTTC. It yields the protein CASSIRNINEQFF.

The chain carries TRBV6-6 and TRBJ2-7, with D possibly TRBD2 on 6 matching bases. Between the trimmed V and J ends, which lost 6 bases and 3 bases, there was a span of 12 bases. Germline CDR1 reads MNHNY; CDR2 reads SVGAGI (reference sequence). The CDR3 spans 13 residues. The CDR3 loop reads CASSGREHYEQYF. The CDR3 nucleotides are TGTGCCAGCAGCGGCCGGGAGCACTACGAGCAGTACTTC.

The chain combines TRBV6-5 with TRBJ2-7; the D gene is possibly TRBD2 (5 bases). Germline V gene lookup returns CDR1 MNHEY and CDR2 SVGAGI. Between the trimmed V and J ends, which lost 6 bases and 1 base, there was a span of 16 bases. The CDR3 spans 15 residues. The CDR3 here is CASSLARVGSYEQYF. The CDR3 DNA is TGTGCCAGCAGCCTTGCGAGGGTAGGGTCCTACGAGCAGTACTTC.

V gene TRBV28 combines with J gene TRBJ1-5, with a weak D call TRBD1 (5 bases). CDR3 size: 17 residues. Germline V CDR1 and CDR2: MDHEN, SYDVKM. The V end was cut by 7 bases, the J end by 7 bases, with 26 bases between. The CDR3 loop reads CASKPFRGQPSKQPQHF. In DNA, the CDR3 is TGTGCCAGCAAACCCTTTCGGGGCCAGCCCTCGAAACAGCCCCAGCATTTT.

The chain is built from TRBV28 and TRBJ2-3, with 9 bases aligning to TRBD2. The CDR3 consists of 17 residues. The germline CDR1 and CDR2 sequences are MDHEN and SYDVKM. J gave up 1 base and V 5 bases, and 10 bases lay outside the gene matches. CDR3 sequence: CASSGGPSGNRTDTQYF. CDR3 sequence (DNA): TGTGCCAGCAGTGGGGGGCCTAGCGGGAATCGCACAGATACGCAGTATTTT. The variable domain in full, with the rest retrieved from reference TRBV28 and TRBJ2-3, is DVKVTQSSRYLVKRTGEKVFLECVQDMDHENMFWYRQDPGLGLRLIYFSYDVKMKEKGDIPEGYSVSREKKERFSLILESASTNQTSMYLCASSGGPSGNRTDTQYFGPGTRLTVL.

As for this clonotype: A read error may explain this, as a much larger clone is one base away. In this CDR3 the conserved last residue, phenylalanine or tryptophan, is missing, so a read error is likely. V gene TRBV28 combines with J gene TRBJ1-1; 9 positions agree with TRBD1. Germline V gives CDR1 MDHEN, CDR2 SYDVKM. The ends lost 6 bases at V and 4 bases at J; junction bases unmatched: 3. This CDR3 is 13 amino acids long. In DNA form, the CDR3 reads TGTGCCAGCAGGAAGACAGGGGGCACTGAAGCTTTCTGT. Protein product: CASRKTGGTEAFC.

A note on this clonotype: One end of the junction varies from germline; a read error may be responsible. The J gene is TRBJ2-2, the V gene TRBV28, with D perhaps matching TRBD2 (6 bases). Per germline, CDR1 MDHEN and CDR2 SYDVKM. The CDR3 sequence is 15 residues long. The CDR3 here is CSSSYRGAGTGELFF. CDR3 sequence (DNA): TGTTCCAGCAGTTACCGCGGGGCAGGGACCGGGGAGCTGTTTTTT.

This clonotype occurred many times. This chain connects TRBV7-9 to TRBJ1-1; D is unclear. Trimming stripped 3 bases from V and 4 bases from J, with 9 bases between. Germline CDR1 SEHNR, CDR2 FQNEAQ (reference sequence). This CDR3 has 13 residues. In DNA form, the CDR3 reads TGTGCCAGCAGCTTGGGAACGGCCACTGAAGCTTTCTTT. Amino acids: CASSLGTATEAFF.